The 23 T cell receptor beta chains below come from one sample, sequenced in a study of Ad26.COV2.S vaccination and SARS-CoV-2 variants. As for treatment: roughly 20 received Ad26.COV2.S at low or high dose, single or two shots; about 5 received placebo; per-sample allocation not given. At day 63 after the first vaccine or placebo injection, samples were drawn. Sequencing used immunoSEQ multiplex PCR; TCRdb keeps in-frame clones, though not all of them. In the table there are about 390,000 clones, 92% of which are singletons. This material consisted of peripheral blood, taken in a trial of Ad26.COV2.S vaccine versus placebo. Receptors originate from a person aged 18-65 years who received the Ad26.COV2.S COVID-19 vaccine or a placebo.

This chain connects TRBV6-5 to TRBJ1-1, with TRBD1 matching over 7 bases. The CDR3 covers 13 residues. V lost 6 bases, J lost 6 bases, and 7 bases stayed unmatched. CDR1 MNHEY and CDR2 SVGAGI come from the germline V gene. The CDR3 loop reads CASSSDRASEAFF. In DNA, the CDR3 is TGTGCCAGCAGCTCCGACAGGGCCTCTGAAGCTTTCTTT.

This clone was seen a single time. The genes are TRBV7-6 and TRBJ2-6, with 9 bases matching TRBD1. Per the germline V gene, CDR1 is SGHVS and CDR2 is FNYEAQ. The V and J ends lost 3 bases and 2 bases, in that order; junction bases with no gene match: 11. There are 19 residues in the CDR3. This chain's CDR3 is CASSFLPLDRGTGANVLTF. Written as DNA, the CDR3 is TGTGCCAGCAGCTTCTTGCCTCTGGACAGGGGCACTGGGGCCAACGTCCTGACTTTC.

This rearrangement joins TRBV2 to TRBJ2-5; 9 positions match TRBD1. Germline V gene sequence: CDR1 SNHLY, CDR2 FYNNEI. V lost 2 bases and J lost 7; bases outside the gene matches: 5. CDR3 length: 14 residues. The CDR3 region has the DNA TGTGCCAGCAGTGAACCGGGACAGGGCCGGACCCAGTACTTC. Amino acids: CASSEPGQGRTQYF.

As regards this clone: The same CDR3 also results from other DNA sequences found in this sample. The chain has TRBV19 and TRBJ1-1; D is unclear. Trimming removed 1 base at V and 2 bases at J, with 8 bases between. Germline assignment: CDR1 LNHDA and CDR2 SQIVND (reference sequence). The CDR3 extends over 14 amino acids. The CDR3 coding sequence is TGTGCCAGTAGTATAGGTCCAGGCAACACTGAAGCTTTCTTT. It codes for CASSIGPGNTEAFF.

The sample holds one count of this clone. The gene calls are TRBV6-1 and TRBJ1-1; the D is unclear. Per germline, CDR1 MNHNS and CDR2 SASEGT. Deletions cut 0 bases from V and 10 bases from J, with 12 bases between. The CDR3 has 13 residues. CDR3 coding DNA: TGTGCCAGCAGTGAAGCGGACCCGCTGAGAGCTTTCTTT. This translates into CASSEADPLRAFF.

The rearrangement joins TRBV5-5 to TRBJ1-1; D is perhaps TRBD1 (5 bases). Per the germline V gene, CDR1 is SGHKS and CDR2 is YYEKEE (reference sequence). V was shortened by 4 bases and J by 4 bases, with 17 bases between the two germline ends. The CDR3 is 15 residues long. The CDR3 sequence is CASSPGLPFPTEAFF. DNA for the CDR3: TGTGCCAGCAGCCCGGGACTACCCTTCCCCACTGAAGCTTTCTTT.

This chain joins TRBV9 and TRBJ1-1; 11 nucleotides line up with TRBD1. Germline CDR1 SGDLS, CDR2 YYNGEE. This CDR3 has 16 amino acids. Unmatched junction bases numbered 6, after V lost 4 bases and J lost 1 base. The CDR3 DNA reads TGTGCCAGCAGCCCGGGGACAGGGGGAAAGAACACTGAAGCTTTCTTT. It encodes CASSPGTGGKNTEAFF.

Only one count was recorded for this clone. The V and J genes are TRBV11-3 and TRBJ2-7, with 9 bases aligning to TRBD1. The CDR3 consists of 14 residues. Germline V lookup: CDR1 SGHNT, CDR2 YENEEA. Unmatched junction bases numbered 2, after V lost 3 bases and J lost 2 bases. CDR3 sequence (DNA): TGTGCCAGCAGCTTCCGGGACAGGGCCTACGAGCAGTACTTC. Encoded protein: CASSFRDRAYEQYF.

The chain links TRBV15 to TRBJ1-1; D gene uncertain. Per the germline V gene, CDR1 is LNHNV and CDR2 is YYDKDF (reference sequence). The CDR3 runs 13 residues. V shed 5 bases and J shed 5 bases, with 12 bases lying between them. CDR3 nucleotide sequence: TGTGCCACCAGCGGCGGGGTTGGGACTGAAGCTTTCTTT. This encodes CATSGGVGTEAFF.

Here the CDR3 reads CASRLPSACTDTQYF. Written as DNA, the CDR3 is TGTGCAAGTCGCTTACCTAGCGCCTGCACAGATACGCAGTATTTT. J is TRBJ2-3 and V is TRBV12-2; the D segment call TRBD2 is taken from the table without a DNA check. TRBV12-2 is deemed a pseudogene. The CDR3 totals 15 residues.

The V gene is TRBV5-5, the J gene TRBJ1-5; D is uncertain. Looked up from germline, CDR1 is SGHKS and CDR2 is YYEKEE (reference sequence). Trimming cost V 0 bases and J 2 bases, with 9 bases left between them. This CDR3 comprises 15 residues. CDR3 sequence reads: CASSLGQVGNQPQHF. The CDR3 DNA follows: TGTGCCAGCAGCTTGGGGCAGGTGGGCAATCAGCCCCAGCATTTT. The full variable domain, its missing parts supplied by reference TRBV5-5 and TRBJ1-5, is DAGVTQSPTHLIKTRGQQVTLRCSPISGHKSVSWYQQVLGQGPQFIFQYYEKEERGRGNFPDRFSARQFPNYSSELNVNALLLGDSALYLCASSLGQVGNQPQHFGDGTRLSIL.

The CDR3 protein is CASTPPLGQGLPYEQYF. CDR3 coding DNA: TGTGCCAGCACCCCTCCCCTGGGACAGGGACTTCCCTACGAGCAGTACTTC. The rearrangement links TRBV7-9 to TRBJ2-7; 9 nucleotides align to TRBD1. Germline-derived CDR1 and CDR2 are SEHNR and FQNEAQ (reference sequence). The CDR3 consists of 17 residues. Unmatched junction bases numbered 15, after V lost 7 bases and J lost 2 bases.

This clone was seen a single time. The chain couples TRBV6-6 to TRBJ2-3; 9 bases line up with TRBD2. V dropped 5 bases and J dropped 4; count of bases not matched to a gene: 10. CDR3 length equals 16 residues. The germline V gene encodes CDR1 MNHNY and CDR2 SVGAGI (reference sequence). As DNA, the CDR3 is TGTGCCAGCAGTCCCCTGGGGCGGGGGGGCTCAGATACGCAGTATTTT. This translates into CASSPLGRGGSDTQYF.

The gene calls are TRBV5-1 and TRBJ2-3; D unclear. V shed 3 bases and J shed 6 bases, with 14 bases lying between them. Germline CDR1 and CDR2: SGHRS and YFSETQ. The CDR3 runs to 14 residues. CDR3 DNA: TGCGCCAGCAGCTCCGGACGTCTCGGGGATACGCAGTATTTT. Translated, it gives CASSSGRLGDTQYF.

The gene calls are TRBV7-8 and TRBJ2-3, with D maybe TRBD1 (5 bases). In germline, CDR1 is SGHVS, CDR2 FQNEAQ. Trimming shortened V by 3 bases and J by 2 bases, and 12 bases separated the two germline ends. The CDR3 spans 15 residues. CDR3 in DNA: TGTGCCAGCAGCTTGACAGTGAGAAACACAGATACGCAGTATTTT. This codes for CASSLTVRNTDTQYF. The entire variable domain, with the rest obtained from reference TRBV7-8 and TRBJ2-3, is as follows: GAGVSQSPRYKVAKRGQDVALRCDPISGHVSLFWYQQALGQGPEFLTYFQNEAQLDKSGLPSDRFFAERPEGSVSTLKIQRTQQEDSAVYLCASSLTVRNTDTQYFGPGTRLTVL.

This CDR3 reads CASSLSRLNTEAFF. The CDR3 DNA reads as TGTGCCAGCAGCTTGTCACGATTGAACACTGAAGCTTTCTTT. V is TRBV5-6 and J is TRBJ1-1; no definite D call. The V end was cut by 1 base, the J end by 0 bases, with 7 bases between. The length of the CDR3 is 14 residues. Germline V gene lookup returns CDR1 SGHDT and CDR2 YYEEEE.

For the CDR3, the DNA is TGTGCCAGCAGTTACCGGGGCTTGGAGACCCAGTACTTC. Its translation: CASSYRGLETQYF. The genes are TRBV6-2 or TRBV6-3 and TRBJ2-5; D is perhaps TRBD1 or TRBD2 (5 bases each). V lost 2 bases, J lost 5 bases, and 9 bases lay in between. CDR1 is MNHEY and CDR2 is SVGEGT in the germline V gene. The CDR3 loop spans 13 amino acids.

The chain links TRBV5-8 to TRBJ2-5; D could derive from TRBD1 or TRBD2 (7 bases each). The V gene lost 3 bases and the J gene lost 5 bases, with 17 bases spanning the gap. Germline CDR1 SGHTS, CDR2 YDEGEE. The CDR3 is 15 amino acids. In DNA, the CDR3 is TGTGCCAGCAGCTACGGTGCAGGGGGAGGGGAGACCCAGTACTTC. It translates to CASSYGAGGGETQYF.

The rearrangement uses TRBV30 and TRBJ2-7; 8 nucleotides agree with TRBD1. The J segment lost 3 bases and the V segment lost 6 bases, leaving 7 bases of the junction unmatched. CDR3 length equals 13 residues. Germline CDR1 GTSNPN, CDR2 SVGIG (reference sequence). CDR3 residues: CACATGAVYEQYF. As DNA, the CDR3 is TGTGCCTGCGCGACAGGGGCTGTCTACGAGCAGTACTTC.

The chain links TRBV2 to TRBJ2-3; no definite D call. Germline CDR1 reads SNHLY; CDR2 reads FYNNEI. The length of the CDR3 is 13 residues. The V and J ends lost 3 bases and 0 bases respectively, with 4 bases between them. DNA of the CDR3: TGTGCCAGCAGTGACCAGAGCACAGATACGCAGTATTTT. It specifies CASSDQSTDTQYF.

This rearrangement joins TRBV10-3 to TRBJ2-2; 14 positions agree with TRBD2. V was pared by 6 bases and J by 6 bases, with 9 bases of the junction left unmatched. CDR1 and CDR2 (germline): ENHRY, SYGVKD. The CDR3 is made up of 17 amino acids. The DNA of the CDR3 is TGTGCCATCAGGGGGCCGGGACTAGCGGGGGAACCCGGGGAGCTGTTTTTT. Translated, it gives CAIRGPGLAGEPGELFF.

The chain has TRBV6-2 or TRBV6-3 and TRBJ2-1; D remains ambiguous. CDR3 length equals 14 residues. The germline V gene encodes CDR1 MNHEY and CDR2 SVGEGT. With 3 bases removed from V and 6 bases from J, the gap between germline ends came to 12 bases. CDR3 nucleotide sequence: TGTGCCAGCAGTTATACCCGACTGCTCAATGAGCAGTTCTTC. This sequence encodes CASSYTRLLNEQFF.

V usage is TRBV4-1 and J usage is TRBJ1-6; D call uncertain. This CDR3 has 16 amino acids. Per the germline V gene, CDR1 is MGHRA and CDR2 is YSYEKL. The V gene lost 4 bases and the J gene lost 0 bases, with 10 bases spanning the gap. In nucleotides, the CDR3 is TGCGCCAGCAGCCCCCAGCCAAACTCCTATAATTCACCCCTCCACTTT. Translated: CASSPQPNSYNSPLHF.